Listed below are T cell receptor beta chains from one sample, sequenced in a study of CD8 T cells in ankylosing spondylitis. MiXCR, applied by TCRdb to the 5' RACE reads, yields one record per CDR3 protein. The data show some 400,000 distinct CDR3 sequences, 20% to 25% seen once. Sequenced sample: blood, either unsorted or a sorted T cell fraction (not recorded which). These receptors all stem from a male donor with ankylosing spondylitis. CDR3s include the opening cysteine and the closing phenylalanine or tryptophan. Fields, in order: CDR3 protein, CDR3 DNA, D gene, clone size, J gene, V gene. D genes are given only for firm matches. Clone size, where shown, is once, few, many, or a class for clones that have expanded.

CDR3 protein: CSSRSGDYEQYF
CDR3 DNA: TGCAGCTCAAGGTCGGGGGACTACGAGCAGTACTTC
D gene: .
clone size: many
J gene: TRBJ2-7
V gene: TRBV29-1

CDR3 protein: CSAYRRNSDEKLFF
CDR3 DNA: TGCAGTGCTTACAGACGTAATTCGGATGAAAAACTGTTTTTT
D gene: .
clone size: few
J gene: TRBJ1-4
V gene: TRBV20-1

CDR3 protein: CASSFSGVGNTIYF
CDR3 DNA: TGTGCCAGCAGCTTTTCTGGGGTCGGAAACACCATATATTTT
D gene: .
clone size: few
J gene: TRBJ1-3
V gene: TRBV7-6

CDR3 protein: CASSPSSGRISDTQYF
CDR3 DNA: TGTGCCAGCTCACCATCTAGCGGGAGGATATCAGATACGCAGTATTTT
D gene: TRBD2
clone size: few
J gene: TRBJ2-3
V gene: TRBV18

CDR3 protein: CASSLVAGGVGEKLFF
CDR3 DNA: TGTGCCAGCAGCTTAGTGGCAGGGGGCGTTGGTGAAAAACTGTTTTTT
D gene: TRBD1
clone size: few
J gene: TRBJ1-4
V gene: TRBV11-2

CDR3 protein: CAISAGGPGYTF
CDR3 DNA: TGTGCCATCAGTGCAGGGGGTCCTGGCTACACCTTC
D gene: TRBD1
clone size: .
J gene: TRBJ1-2
V gene: TRBV10-3

CDR3 protein: CASSFMDRGGYEQYF
CDR3 DNA: TGTGCCAGCAGCTTTATGGACAGAGGCGGATACGAGCAGTACTTC
D gene: .
clone size: few
J gene: TRBJ2-7
V gene: TRBV7-2

CDR3 protein: CASTPLRVWLSEAFF
CDR3 DNA: TGTGCCAGCACACCCCTCAGAGTGTGGCTGTCTGAAGCTTTCTTT
D gene: .
clone size: .
J gene: TRBJ1-1
V gene: TRBV28

CDR3 protein: CASSSPPGSPNYGYTF
CDR3 DNA: TGTGCCAGCAGCTCCCCCCCGGGCTCGCCTAACTATGGCTACACCTTC
D gene: .
clone size: .
J gene: TRBJ1-2
V gene: TRBV7-2

CDR3 protein: CASSLALLTYEQYF
CDR3 DNA: TGTGCCAGCAGTTTAGCTCTTCTAACCTACGAGCAGTACTTC
D gene: .
clone size: .
J gene: TRBJ2-7
V gene: TRBV28

CDR3 protein: CASNRQGGNEQYF
CDR3 DNA: TGTGCCAGCAACCGACAGGGTGGCAATGAGCAGTACTTC
D gene: TRBD1
clone size: .
J gene: TRBJ2-7
V gene: TRBV27

CDR3 protein: CASSLTTGIYNEQFF
CDR3 DNA: TGTGCCAGCAGTTTAACCACCGGGATTTACAATGAGCAGTTCTTC
D gene: .
clone size: .
J gene: TRBJ2-1
V gene: TRBV12-3/TRBV12-4

CDR3 protein: CASSSGPSTDTQYF
CDR3 DNA: TGCGCCAGCAGTTCGGGCCCTAGCACAGATACGCAGTATTTT
D gene: .
clone size: many
J gene: TRBJ2-3
V gene: TRBV5-1

CDR3 protein: CASSPRALSNEQFF
CDR3 DNA: TGTGCCAGCAGCCCACGGGCGTTGAGCAATGAGCAGTTCTTC
D gene: .
clone size: .
J gene: TRBJ2-1
V gene: TRBV11-3

CDR3 protein: CAVPQGQTSNTGELFF
CDR3 DNA: TGTGCCGTGCCCCAAGGACAGACCTCGAACACCGGGGAGCTGTTTTTT
D gene: .
clone size: few
J gene: TRBJ2-2
V gene: TRBV28

CDR3 protein: CASCPRDRSPLHF
CDR3 DNA: TGTGCCAGCTGCCCTCGGGACCGTTCACCCCTCCACTTT
D gene: .
clone size: few
J gene: TRBJ1-6
V gene: TRBV7-9

CDR3 protein: CASRRQGAYNEQFF
CDR3 DNA: TGTGCCAGCAGGCGCCAGGGGGCTTACAATGAGCAGTTCTTC
D gene: TRBD1
clone size: .
J gene: TRBJ2-1
V gene: TRBV12-3/TRBV12-4

CDR3 protein: CASSLTGTGGQYF
CDR3 DNA: TGTGCCAGCAGCCTTACAGGGACAGGCGGGCAGTACTTC
D gene: TRBD1
clone size: .
J gene: TRBJ2-7
V gene: TRBV5-6

CDR3 protein: CASSLDVSPKETQYF
CDR3 DNA: TGCGCCAGCAGCTTGGACGTGAGCCCTAAAGAGACCCAGTACTTC
D gene: .
clone size: .
J gene: TRBJ2-5
V gene: TRBV5-1

CDR3 protein: CASSLGRVKTQYF
CDR3 DNA: TGTGCCAGCAGCTTGGGCAGGGTAAAGACCCAGTACTTC
D gene: .
clone size: few
J gene: TRBJ2-5
V gene: TRBV5-6

CDR3 protein: CASSFGGVVTGELFF
CDR3 DNA: TGTGCCAGCAGTTTTGGAGGGGTAGTAACCGGGGAGCTGTTTTTT
D gene: .
clone size: few
J gene: TRBJ2-2
V gene: TRBV12-3/TRBV12-4

CDR3 protein: CASSLVQGAGTEAFF
CDR3 DNA: TGTGCCAGCAGCTTGGTCCAGGGGGCGGGGACTGAAGCTTTCTTT
D gene: TRBD1
clone size: few
J gene: TRBJ1-1
V gene: TRBV5-6

CDR3 protein: CASSPGLAGSEQFF
CDR3 DNA: TGTGCCAGCTCCCCGGGACTAGCGGGTTCTGAACAGTTCTTC
D gene: TRBD2
clone size: .
J gene: TRBJ2-1
V gene: TRBV18

CDR3 protein: CASTQQGDIQYF
CDR3 DNA: TGCGCCAGCACCCAGCAAGGAGACATTCAGTACTTC
D gene: .
clone size: once
J gene: TRBJ2-4
V gene: TRBV10-2

CDR3 protein: CASSARTAAGEQYF
CDR3 DNA: TGTGCCAGCAGCGCCCGGACAGCAGCGGGGGAGCAGTACTTC
D gene: .
clone size: .
J gene: TRBJ2-7
V gene: TRBV11-1

CDR3 protein: CASALEADTQYF
CDR3 DNA: TGTGCCAGCGCTCTTGAAGCAGATACGCAGTATTTT
D gene: .
clone size: .
J gene: TRBJ2-3
V gene: TRBV6-2/TRBV6-3

CDR3 protein: CASSSRTGEIEQYF
CDR3 DNA: TGTGCCAGCTCATCACGGACAGGGGAGATCGAGCAGTACTTC
D gene: TRBD1
clone size: .
J gene: TRBJ2-7
V gene: TRBV18

CDR3 protein: CSVVGTGGLNYGYTF
CDR3 DNA: TGCAGCGTTGTAGGGACAGGGGGCCTAAACTATGGCTACACCTTC
D gene: TRBD1
clone size: few
J gene: TRBJ1-2
V gene: TRBV29-1

CDR3 protein: CASSSTGGRDQPQHF
CDR3 DNA: TGCGCCAGCAGCTCCACAGGGGGTCGAGATCAGCCCCAGCATTTT
D gene: TRBD1
clone size: .
J gene: TRBJ1-5
V gene: TRBV5-1

CDR3 protein: CASSPLGGEQFF
CDR3 DNA: TGTGCCAGCAGCCCCCTTGGGGGTGAGCAGTTCTTC
D gene: .
clone size: .
J gene: TRBJ2-1
V gene: TRBV6-6

CDR3 protein: CASSQGTGNSYEQYF
CDR3 DNA: TGCGCCAGCAGCCAAGGGACAGGTAACTCCTACGAGCAGTACTTC
D gene: TRBD1
clone size: many
J gene: TRBJ2-7
V gene: TRBV4-1

CDR3 protein: CASSEISNQPQHF
CDR3 DNA: TGTGCCAGCAGTGAAATTAGCAATCAGCCCCAGCATTTT
D gene: .
clone size: .
J gene: TRBJ1-5
V gene: TRBV6-1

CDR3 protein: CASSQVVAEVGRSGTEAFF
CDR3 DNA: TGCGCCAGCAGCCAAGTCGTTGCCGAGGTGGGGCGTAGTGGGACTGAAGCTTTCTTT
D gene: .
clone size: few
J gene: TRBJ1-1
V gene: TRBV4-3

CDR3 protein: CSVLSQTAGVSDTQYF
CDR3 DNA: TGCAGCGTTCTTTCCCAAACAGCGGGGGTATCAGATACGCAGTATTTT
D gene: TRBD2
clone size: .
J gene: TRBJ2-3
V gene: TRBV29-1

CDR3 protein: CASSPAGLDNIQYF
CDR3 DNA: TGTGCCAGCAGCCCGGCGGGGCTAGACAACATTCAGTACTTC
D gene: .
clone size: few
J gene: TRBJ2-4
V gene: TRBV5-6

CDR3 protein: CASSLITITGEKGYEQYF
CDR3 DNA: TGTGCCAGCAGTCTAATAACAATTACAGGGGAGAAGGGCTACGAGCAGTACTTC
D gene: TRBD1
clone size: few
J gene: TRBJ2-7
V gene: TRBV12-3/TRBV12-4

CDR3 protein: CATSRGGSDEQFF
CDR3 DNA: TGTGCCACCAGCAGAGGCGGCAGTGATGAGCAGTTCTTC
D gene: .
clone size: .
J gene: TRBJ2-1
V gene: TRBV15

CDR3 protein: CASSLSPGTARHEQYF
CDR3 DNA: TGTGCCAGCAGTTTATCCCCCGGGACAGCTAGGCACGAGCAGTACTTC
D gene: TRBD1
clone size: .
J gene: TRBJ2-7
V gene: TRBV28

CDR3 protein: CASSQGSGTGIPSTDTQYF
CDR3 DNA: TGCGCCAGCAGCCAAGGCTCCGGGACAGGCATCCCTAGCACAGATACGCAGTATTTT
D gene: TRBD1
clone size: once
J gene: TRBJ2-3
V gene: TRBV4-1

CDR3 protein: CSVTWTGRDTQYF
CDR3 DNA: TGCAGCGTGACTTGGACTGGCAGGGATACGCAGTATTTT
D gene: .
clone size: few
J gene: TRBJ2-3
V gene: TRBV29-1

CDR3 protein: CASSQATHRGLAAGELFF
CDR3 DNA: TGCGCCAGCAGCCAGGCAACCCACAGGGGGCTAGCAGCCGGGGAGCTGTTTTTT
D gene: TRBD1
clone size: few
J gene: TRBJ2-2
V gene: TRBV4-3

CDR3 protein: CSARSELVTYNEQFF
CDR3 DNA: TGCAGTGCTAGATCAGAACTAGTAACCTACAATGAGCAGTTCTTC
D gene: .
clone size: few
J gene: TRBJ2-1
V gene: TRBV20-1

CDR3 protein: CASGRPLQDQPQHF
CDR3 DNA: TGTGCCAGCGGCAGGCCCTTGCAAGATCAGCCCCAGCATTTT
D gene: .
clone size: once
J gene: TRBJ1-5
V gene: TRBV2

CDR3 protein: CASSRTEIYGYTF
CDR3 DNA: TGTGCCAGCAGTCGCACAGAGATCTATGGCTACACCTTC
D gene: .
clone size: .
J gene: TRBJ1-2
V gene: TRBV12-3/TRBV12-4

CDR3 protein: CSVETGGLGGEQFF
CDR3 DNA: TGCAGCGTAGAGACAGGGGGCCTAGGGGGTGAGCAGTTCTTC
D gene: TRBD1
clone size: .
J gene: TRBJ2-1
V gene: TRBV29-1

CDR3 protein: CAISGFLGSAGNEQYF
CDR3 DNA: TGTGCCATCAGTGGCTTCCTTGGTTCAGCGGGAAACGAGCAGTACTTC
D gene: TRBD2
clone size: .
J gene: TRBJ2-7
V gene: TRBV10-3

CDR3 protein: CASSFVGQETQYF
CDR3 DNA: TGTGCCAGCAGTTTTGTGGGGCAAGAGACCCAGTACTTC
D gene: .
clone size: many
J gene: TRBJ2-5
V gene: TRBV27

CDR3 protein: CASTGQGMYTEAFF
CDR3 DNA: TGTGCCAGCACAGGACAGGGGATGTACACTGAAGCTTTCTTT
D gene: TRBD1
clone size: .
J gene: TRBJ1-1
V gene: TRBV6-1

CDR3 protein: CAISAGGRADEQFF
CDR3 DNA: TGTGCCATCAGCGCCGGCGGGAGGGCCGATGAGCAGTTCTTC
D gene: TRBD2
clone size: few
J gene: TRBJ2-1
V gene: TRBV10-3

CDR3 protein: CSARDPSGANVLTF
CDR3 DNA: TGCAGTGCTAGAGATCCTTCCGGGGCCAACGTCCTGACTTTC
D gene: .
clone size: few
J gene: TRBJ2-6
V gene: TRBV20-1